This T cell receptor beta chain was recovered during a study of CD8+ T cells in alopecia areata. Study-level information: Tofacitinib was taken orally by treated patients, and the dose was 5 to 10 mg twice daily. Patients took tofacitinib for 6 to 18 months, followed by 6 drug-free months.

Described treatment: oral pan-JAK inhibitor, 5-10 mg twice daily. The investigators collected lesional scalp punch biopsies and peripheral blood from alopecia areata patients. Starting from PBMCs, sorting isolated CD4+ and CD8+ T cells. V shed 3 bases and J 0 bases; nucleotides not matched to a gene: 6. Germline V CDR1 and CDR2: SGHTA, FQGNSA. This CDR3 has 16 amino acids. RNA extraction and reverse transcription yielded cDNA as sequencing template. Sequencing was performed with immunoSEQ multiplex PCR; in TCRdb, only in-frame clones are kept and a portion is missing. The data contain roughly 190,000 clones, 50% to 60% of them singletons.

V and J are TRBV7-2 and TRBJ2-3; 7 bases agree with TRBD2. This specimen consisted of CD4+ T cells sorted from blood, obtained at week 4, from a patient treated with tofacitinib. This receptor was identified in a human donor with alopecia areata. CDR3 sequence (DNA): TGTGCCAGCAGCTTCACAGGTAGCGGGAGCACAGATACGCAGTATTTT. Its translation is CASSFTGSGSTDTQYF. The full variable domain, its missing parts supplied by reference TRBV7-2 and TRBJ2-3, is GAGVSQSPSNKVTEKGKDVELRCDPISGHTALYWYRQSLGQGLEFLIYFQGNSAPDKSGLPSDRFSAERTGGSVSTLTIQRTQQEDSAVYLCASSFTGSGSTDTQYFGPGTRLTVL.